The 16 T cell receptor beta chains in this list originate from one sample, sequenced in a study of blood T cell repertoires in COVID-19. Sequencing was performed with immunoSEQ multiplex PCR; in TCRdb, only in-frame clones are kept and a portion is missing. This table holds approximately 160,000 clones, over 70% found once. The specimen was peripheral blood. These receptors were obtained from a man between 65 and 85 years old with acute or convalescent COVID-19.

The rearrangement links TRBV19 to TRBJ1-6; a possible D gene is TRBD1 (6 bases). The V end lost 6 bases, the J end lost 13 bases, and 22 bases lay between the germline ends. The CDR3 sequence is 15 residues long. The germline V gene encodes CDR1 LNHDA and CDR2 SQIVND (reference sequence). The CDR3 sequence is CASRATGLGLRPLHF. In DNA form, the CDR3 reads TGTGCCAGTAGGGCCACAGGGTTAGGTCTTCGGCCCCTCCACTTT.

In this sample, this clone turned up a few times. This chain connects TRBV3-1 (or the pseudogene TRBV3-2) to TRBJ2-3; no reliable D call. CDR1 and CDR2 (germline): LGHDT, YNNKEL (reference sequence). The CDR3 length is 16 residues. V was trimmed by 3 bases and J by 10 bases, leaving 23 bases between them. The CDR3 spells CASSHQHDTVRTAQYF. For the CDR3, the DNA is TGTGCCAGCAGCCATCAACATGACACGGTCAGAACGGCGCAGTATTTT.

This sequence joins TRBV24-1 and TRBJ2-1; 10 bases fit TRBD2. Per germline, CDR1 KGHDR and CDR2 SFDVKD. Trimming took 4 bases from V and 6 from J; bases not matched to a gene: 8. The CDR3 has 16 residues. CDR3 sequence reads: CATSDHSGRESNEQFF. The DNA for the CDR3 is TGTGCCACCAGTGACCACAGCGGGAGGGAAAGCAATGAGCAGTTCTTC.

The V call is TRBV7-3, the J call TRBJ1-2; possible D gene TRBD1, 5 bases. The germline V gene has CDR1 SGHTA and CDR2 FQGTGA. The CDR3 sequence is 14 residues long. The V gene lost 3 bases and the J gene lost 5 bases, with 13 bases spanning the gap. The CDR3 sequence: CASSFSLGPYGYTF. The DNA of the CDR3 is TGTGCCAGCAGCTTTAGTTTGGGGCCGTATGGCTACACCTTC.

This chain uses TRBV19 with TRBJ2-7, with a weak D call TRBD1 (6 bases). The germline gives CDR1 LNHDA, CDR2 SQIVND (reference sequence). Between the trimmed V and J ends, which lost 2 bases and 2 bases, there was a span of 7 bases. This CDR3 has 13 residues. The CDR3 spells CASSIKGAYEQYF. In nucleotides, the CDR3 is TGTGCCAGTAGTATAAAGGGGGCCTACGAGCAGTACTTC.

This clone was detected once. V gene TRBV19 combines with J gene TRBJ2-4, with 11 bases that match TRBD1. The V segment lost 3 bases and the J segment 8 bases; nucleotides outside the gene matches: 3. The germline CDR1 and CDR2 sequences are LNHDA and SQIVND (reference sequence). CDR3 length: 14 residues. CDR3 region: CASSMGQGVDIQYF. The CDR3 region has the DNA TGTGCCAGTAGTATGGGACAGGGGGTAGACATTCAGTACTTC. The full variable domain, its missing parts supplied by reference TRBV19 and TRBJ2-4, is DGGITQSPKYLFRKEGQNVTLSCEQNLNHDAMYWYRQDPGQGLRLIYYSQIVNDFQKGDIAEGYSVSREKKESFPLTVTSAQKNPTAFYLCASSMGQGVDIQYFGAGTRLSVL.

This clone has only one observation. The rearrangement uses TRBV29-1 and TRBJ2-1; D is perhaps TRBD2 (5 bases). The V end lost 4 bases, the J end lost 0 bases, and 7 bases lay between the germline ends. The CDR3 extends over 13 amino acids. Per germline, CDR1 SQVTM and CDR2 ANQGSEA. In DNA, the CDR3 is TGCAGCGTTGGGGAGAACTCCTACAATGAGCAGTTCTTC. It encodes CSVGENSYNEQFF.

The CDR3 bases are TGTGCCAGCTCACCAACAGGACAGGGGCCAAATGGCTACACCTTC. It yields the protein CASSPTGQGPNGYTF. The chain uses TRBV18 and TRBJ1-2; TRBD1 matches 9 bases. Germline CDR1 reads KGHSH; CDR2 reads LQKENI. The CDR3 runs to 15 residues. The V gene end was trimmed by 2 bases and the J gene end by 6 bases; junction bases not matched to a gene: 7. Supplemented by reference TRBV18 and TRBJ1-2, the full variable domain reads NAGVMQNPRHLVRRRGQEARLRCSPMKGHSHVYWYRQLPEEGLKFMVYLQKENIIDESGMPKERFSAEFPKEGPSILRIQQVVRGDSAAYFCASSPTGQGPNGYTFGSGTRLTVV.

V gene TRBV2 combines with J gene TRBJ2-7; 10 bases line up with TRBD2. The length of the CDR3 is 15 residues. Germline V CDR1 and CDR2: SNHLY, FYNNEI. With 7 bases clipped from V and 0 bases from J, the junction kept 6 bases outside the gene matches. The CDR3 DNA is TGTGCCAGCATCCAGCGGGGGGGGTTCTCCTACGAGCAGTACTTC. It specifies CASIQRGGFSYEQYF.

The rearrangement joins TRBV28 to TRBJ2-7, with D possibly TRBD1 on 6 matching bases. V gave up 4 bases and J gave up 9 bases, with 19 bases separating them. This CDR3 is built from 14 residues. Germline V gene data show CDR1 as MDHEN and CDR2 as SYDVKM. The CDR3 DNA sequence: TGTGCCAGCAGTTCCCAGGACAGTCTAAGGGGGCAGTACTTC. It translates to CASSSQDSLRGQYF.

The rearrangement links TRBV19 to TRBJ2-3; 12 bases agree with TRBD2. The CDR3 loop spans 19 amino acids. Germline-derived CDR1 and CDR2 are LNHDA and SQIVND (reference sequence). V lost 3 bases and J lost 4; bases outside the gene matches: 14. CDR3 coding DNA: TGTGCCAGTAGTATGAAGGGGGGTAGACTAGCGGGGGCCCCAGATACGCAGTATTTT. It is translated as CASSMKGGRLAGAPDTQYF. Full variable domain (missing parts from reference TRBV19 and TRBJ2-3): DGGITQSPKYLFRKEGQNVTLSCEQNLNHDAMYWYRQDPGQGLRLIYYSQIVNDFQKGDIAEGYSVSREKKESFPLTVTSAQKNPTAFYLCASSMKGGRLAGAPDTQYFGPGTRLTVL.

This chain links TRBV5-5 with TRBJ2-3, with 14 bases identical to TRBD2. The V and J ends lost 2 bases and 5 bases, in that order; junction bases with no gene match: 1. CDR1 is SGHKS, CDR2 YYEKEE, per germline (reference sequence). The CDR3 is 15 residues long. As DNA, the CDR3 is TGTGCCAGCAGCTTCGGGACTAGCGGGGGAGATACGCAGTATTTT. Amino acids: CASSFGTSGGDTQYF. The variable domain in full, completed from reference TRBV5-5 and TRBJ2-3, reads DAGVTQSPTHLIKTRGQQVTLRCSPISGHKSVSWYQQVLGQGPQFIFQYYEKEERGRGNFPDRFSARQFPNYSSELNVNALLLGDSALYLCASSFGTSGGDTQYFGPGTRLTVL.

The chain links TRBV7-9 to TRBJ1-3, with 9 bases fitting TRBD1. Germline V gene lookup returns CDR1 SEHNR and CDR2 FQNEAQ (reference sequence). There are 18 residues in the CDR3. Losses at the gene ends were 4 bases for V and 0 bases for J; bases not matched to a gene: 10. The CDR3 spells CASSSLQGATASGNTIYF. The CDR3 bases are TGTGCCAGCAGCTCATTACAGGGGGCCACTGCCTCTGGAAACACCATATATTTT.

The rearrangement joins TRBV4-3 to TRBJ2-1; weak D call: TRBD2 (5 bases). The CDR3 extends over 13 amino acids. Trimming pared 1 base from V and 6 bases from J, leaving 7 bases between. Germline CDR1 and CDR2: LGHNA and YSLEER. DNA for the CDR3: TGCGCCAGCAGCCAAGGACTAATCAATGAGCAGTTCTTC. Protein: CASSQGLINEQFF.

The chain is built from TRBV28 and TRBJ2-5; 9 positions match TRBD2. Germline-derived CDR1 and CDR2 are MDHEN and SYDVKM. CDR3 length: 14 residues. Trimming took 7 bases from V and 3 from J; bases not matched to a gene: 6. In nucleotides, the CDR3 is TGTGCCAGCATAGCGGGAGCTGGAAAAGAGACCCAGTACTTC. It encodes CASIAGAGKETQYF.

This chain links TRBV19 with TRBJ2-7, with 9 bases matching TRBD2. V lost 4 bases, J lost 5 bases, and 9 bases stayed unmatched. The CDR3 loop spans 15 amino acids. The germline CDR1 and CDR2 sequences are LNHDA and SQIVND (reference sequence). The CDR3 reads CASSTHSGRSHEQYF. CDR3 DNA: TGTGCCAGTAGTACTCATAGCGGGAGAAGTCACGAGCAGTACTTC. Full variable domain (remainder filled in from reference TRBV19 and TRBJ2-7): DGGITQSPKYLFRKEGQNVTLSCEQNLNHDAMYWYRQDPGQGLRLIYYSQIVNDFQKGDIAEGYSVSREKKESFPLTVTSAQKNPTAFYLCASSTHSGRSHEQYFGPGTRLTVT.